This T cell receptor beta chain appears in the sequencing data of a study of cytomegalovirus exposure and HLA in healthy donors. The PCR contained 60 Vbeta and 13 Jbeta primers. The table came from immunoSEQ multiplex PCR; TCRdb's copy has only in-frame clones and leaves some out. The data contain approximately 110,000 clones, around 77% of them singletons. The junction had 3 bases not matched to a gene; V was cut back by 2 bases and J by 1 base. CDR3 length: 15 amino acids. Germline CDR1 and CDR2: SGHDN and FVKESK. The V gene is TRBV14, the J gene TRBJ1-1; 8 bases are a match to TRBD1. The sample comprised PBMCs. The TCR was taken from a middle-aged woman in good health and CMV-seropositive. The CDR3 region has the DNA TGTGCCAGCAGCCAACGGACAGGGAGGAACACTGAAGCTTTCTTT. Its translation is CASSQRTGRNTEAFF. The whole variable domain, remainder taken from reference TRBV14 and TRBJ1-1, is EAGVTQFPSHSVIEKGQTVTLRCDPISGHDNLYWYRRVMGKEIKFLLHFVKESKQDESGMPNNRFLAERTGGTYSTLKVQPAELEDSGVYFCASSQRTGRNTEAFFGQGTRLTVV.